This T cell receptor (beta chain) was sequenced during a study of blood T cell repertoires in COVID-19. Study context: COVID-19 samples collected from the United States, Italy and Spain covered acute and convalescent phases. PBMCs, B-cell-depleted T cells, or T cells were the source of the cDNA or gDNA that made up the material.

This clone was seen just once. In the source study's methods: From reference gene primer amplification, estimates of nucleated cell counts were derived. The data were produced by immunoSEQ multiplex PCR, yet TCRdb's version contains in-frame clones alone and is incomplete. That table is the source of V, J and clone size, and D and trimming were worked out from the DNA. Of tens of thousands of clones listed, 88% are singletons. The material sequenced was peripheral blood. This TCR derives from a human donor in a cohort sampled during active COVID-19.

CDR3 nucleotides: TGTGCCAGCAGGGGGGCGTCTGAAGCTTTCTTT. It yields the protein CASRGASEAFF. This chain uses TRBV25-1 with TRBJ1-1, with D possibly TRBD1 on 6 matching bases. CDR3 length: 11 residues. CDR1 and CDR2 (germline): MGHDK, SYGVNS. V was pared by 6 bases and J by 6 bases, with 8 bases between.